The rows below give T cell receptor beta chains drawn from one sample of a study of blood T cell repertoires in COVID-19. Here immunoSEQ multiplex PCR was the method, and the copy in TCRdb shows in-frame clones only, minus some. The sample shows 140,000 to 150,000 clones, 87% of them seen only once. The sequenced sample was peripheral blood. The receptor set was obtained from a man aged 50 to 59 who had recovered from COVID-19. The conserved cysteine and the conserved F or W are not part of the CDR3 here. The D gene is left open where the match is weak.

v_gene	j_gene	d_gene	CDR3aa
TRBV6-5	TRBJ1-5	TRBD1	ASSYGTGGSNQPQH
TRBV19	TRBJ1-1	.	ASFTTGTTGTEAF
TRBV28	TRBJ2-1	TRBD2	ASSTPAGGSGEQF
TRBV5-6	TRBJ2-7	TRBD1	ASSIGTGEQY
TRBV5-6	TRBJ1-2	.	ASSLGRQEL
TRBV4-3	TRBJ2-3	TRBD1	ASSQDPGGATDTQY
TRBV5-1	TRBJ1-6	.	ASSLVGTYNSPLH
TRBV5-1	TRBJ2-3	.	ASSLEPAGDTQY
TRBV9	TRBJ2-1	.	ASSVDNYNEQF
TRBV7-2	TRBJ1-5	.	ASSLSPGYHSPQH
TRBV27	TRBJ1-2	.	ASSLGRGSEGYT
TRBV2	TRBJ2-1	.	ASLEATKYNEQF
TRBV29-1	TRBJ1-2	TRBD1	SVAGQGLDGYT
TRBV5-1	TRBJ1-2	.	ASSLETGHKGGYT
TRBV19	TRBJ1-5	.	ASTYQGNGNQPQH
TRBV19	TRBJ1-4	.	ASSPALGVTEKLF
TRBV12-3/TRBV12-4	TRBJ2-7	.	ASSWDTSYEQY
TRBV7-2	TRBJ2-1	.	ASSAQGFEQF
TRBV19	TRBJ2-2	TRBD1	ASNVGQINTGELF
TRBV6-2/TRBV6-3	TRBJ1-5	.	ASSPIRQVSNQPQH
TRBV11-2	TRBJ1-4	TRBD1	ASSLLARGHEKLF
TRBV30	TRBJ1-2	TRBD1	AWSTLGQGQIGYT
TRBV19	TRBJ2-7	TRBD1	ASSVGTGGSYEQY
TRBV11-3	TRBJ2-2	.	ASRSRTTGELF
TRBV6-5	TRBJ1-1	.	ASSSSARDTEAF
TRBV5-1	TRBJ2-5	TRBD1	ASSQGQGLETQY
TRBV27	TRBJ1-2	.	ASSLKRSELLGYGYT
TRBV7-2	TRBJ1-6	TRBD1	ASGQGLNSPLH
TRBV7-2	TRBJ2-2	.	ASSVRGPNTGELF
TRBV4-2	TRBJ2-3	.	ASSQAGLTDTQY
TRBV7-9	TRBJ2-2	.	ASSPSWGDSTNTGELF
TRBV2	TRBJ1-2	.	ASRSEHNYGYT
TRBV3-1/TRBV3-2	TRBJ2-1	.	ASSQERVGGGLDEQF
TRBV10-3	TRBJ2-3	.	AISDRTDTQY
TRBV28	TRBJ2-5	TRBD1	ASSSGGQGHQETQY
TRBV4-1	TRBJ2-2	.	ASSQEPTANTGELF
TRBV12-3/TRBV12-4	TRBJ1-2	TRBD1	ASSPTGVQGYT
TRBV5-1	TRBJ1-2	TRBD1	ASSPGTGANYGYT
TRBV3-1/TRBV3-2	TRBJ2-7	.	ASSQDFGGSYEQY
TRBV7-2	TRBJ2-5	.	ASSPSPPETQY
TRBV5-1	TRBJ2-1	TRBD1	ASSEGQGFYNEQF
TRBV5-5	TRBJ1-2	.	ASSFRLRDTYYGYT
TRBV5-1	TRBJ2-1	TRBD2	ASSFGGTYYNEQF
TRBV5-4	TRBJ1-6	TRBD1	ASSRGGSDNSPLH
TRBV19	TRBJ1-1	TRBD1	ASSNRGGAAF